The 5 T cell receptor beta chains below were found in one sample sequenced in a study of blood T cell repertoires in COVID-19. Repertoires were generated with immunoSEQ multiplex PCR, while TCRdb's copy carries only in-frame clones and drops some. The sample has about 170,000 clones, approximately 84% seen once. Sequenced sample: peripheral blood. The source is a man aged 65 to 85 with active or convalescent COVID-19.

This sequence joins TRBV28 and TRBJ2-4; 9 bases are shared with TRBD1. The V and J ends lost 2 bases and 7 bases, in that order; junction bases with no gene match: 6. This CDR3 comprises 15 residues. Germline CDR1 MDHEN, CDR2 SYDVKM. The CDR3, as DNA: TGTGCCAGCAGTTTACGGACAGGGGAGGGGAACATTCAGTACTTC. As protein: CASSLRTGEGNIQYF.

The chain joins TRBV11-3 to TRBJ2-2, with a tentative D call TRBD1 (6 bases). Germline V gene data show CDR1 as SGHNT and CDR2 as YENEEA. The CDR3 length is 15 residues. V lost 5 bases and J 0 bases, leaving 10 bases between the germline ends. CDR3: CASSPTGTNTGELFF. The CDR3 DNA is TGTGCCAGCAGCCCAACAGGGACGAACACCGGGGAGCTGTTTTTT.

This clone was recorded a few times. This sequence joins TRBV7-2 and TRBJ1-1, with D unclear. The V and J ends lost 5 bases and 3 bases respectively, with 13 bases between them. This CDR3 region has 14 residues. The germline CDR1 and CDR2 sequences are SGHTA and FQGNSA. In nucleotides, the CDR3 is TGTGCCAGCAGCCTAAACCGTCCCGACACTGAAGCTTTCTTT. As protein: CASSLNRPDTEAFF.

V gene TRBV6-4 combines with J gene TRBJ2-2, with 8 nucleotides matching TRBD1. From germline, CDR1 is MRHNA and CDR2 SNTAGT. V shed 6 bases and J 7 bases; nucleotides not matched to a gene: 10. The CDR3 runs 15 residues. CDR3 bases: TGTGCCAGCAGCTCGGACAGGGCGTATGGCGGGGAGCTGTTTTTT. Residues: CASSSDRAYGGELFF.

V and J are TRBV18 and TRBJ2-7; maybe TRBD1 (6 bases). The germline CDR1 and CDR2 sequences are KGHSH and LQKENI. Trimming removed 6 bases from V and 5 bases from J, with 17 bases in between. The CDR3 totals 14 residues. DNA for the CDR3: TGTGCCAGCTCCCCGAACCCAGGGGCCCACGAGCAGTACTTC. This codes for CASSPNPGAHEQYF.